This paragraph covers one T cell receptor (beta chain) sequence. These data come from a study of T cell responses to AZD1222 COVID-19 vaccine. Libraries were prepared by immunoSEQ multiplex PCR; TCRdb keeps only in-frame clonotypes and omits some of them. This table has 80,000 or so clones, about 90% appearing once. CDR1 and CDR2 (germline): SGHVS, FQNEAQ. After removal of 5 bases from V and 3 bases from J, the junction contained 11 bases not matched to a gene. The CDR3 runs 16 residues. The receptor was isolated from an adult in good health. The sequences come from peripheral blood, collected on day 0 of AZD1222 vaccination. J is TRBJ2-5 and V is TRBV7-8; 8 bases map to TRBD2. The CDR3 region is CASSPTGGGIEETQYF. CDR3 nucleotides: TGTGCCAGCAGCCCGACTGGCGGGGGGATAGAAGAGACCCAGTACTTC.